This T cell receptor (beta chain) was sequenced in a study of shared T cell receptors in the human thymus. Some clones are missing from TCRdb's copy, which holds only in-frame ones; the method was immunoSEQ multiplex PCR. In the table there are some 700,000 clones, 80% to 90% of which are singletons. This clone has only a few counts. These sequences were also reported in another study, on human thymus T cells.

Input material: thymocytes. The TCR originated in a girl younger than two with a congenital heart defect.

The CDR3 sequence is CASSSSRDRVVNTEAFF. The CDR3 DNA sequence: TGCGCCAGCAGCTCCTCCCGGGACAGGGTGGTGAACACTGAAGCTTTCTTT. V is TRBV5-1 and J is TRBJ1-1, with 9 bases fitting TRBD1. With V trimmed by 3 bases and J by 0 bases, 9 bases remained unmatched. This CDR3 region has 17 residues. Germline CDR1 reads SGHRS; CDR2 reads YFSETQ.